This TCR beta chain was obtained from a study of T-cell memory formation after mild COVID-19. Overall study findings and caveats: Chiefly within CM and EM were the contracting CD4+ clones; CD8+ ones were within EMRA.

V was shortened by 2 bases and J by 0 bases, with 10 bases between the two germline ends. The CDR3 consists of 16 residues. Germline V gene data show CDR1 as KGHDR and CDR2 as SFDVKD. One entry per CDR3 protein, called by TCRdb with MiXCR from the 5' RACE reads. The top ten hold roughly 7.8% of the sample, which has roughly 510,000 distinct CDR3 sequences, 15% to 20% seen once. Of note for this clonotype: The antigen remains undetermined.

The TCR sequence derives from an adult woman who had mild COVID-19 (a few samples of this study predate the infection). Cell type and time point are not known. Sequenced sample: PBMCs or a T cell subset sorted from them (not recorded which). The V gene is TRBV24-1, the J gene TRBJ1-5; possibly TRBD1 for D (5 bases). The CDR3: CATSDSGRYSNQPQHF. The CDR3 bases are TGTGCCACCAGTGATTCGGGACGGTATAGCAATCAGCCCCAGCATTTT.